The source of this T cell receptor (beta chain) is a study of radiotherapy plus CTLA-4 blockade in lung cancer. V was shortened by 7 bases and J by 1 base, with 16 bases between the two germline ends. Looked up from germline, CDR1 is LNHDA and CDR2 is SQIVND (reference sequence). The CDR3 has 15 residues. Repertoires were generated with immunoSEQ multiplex PCR, while TCRdb's copy carries only in-frame clones and drops some. Here the sample spans 85,000 to 90,000 clones, around 86% being singletons. Findings of the study overall: Reportedly, early blood T cell clone dynamics best predicted response, with interferon-beta. Clones of tumor-derived TCRs expanded in blood after radiotherapy plus ipilimumab.

Worth noting for this clone: What it binds is unknown.

This sample comprised peripheral blood, obtained from a patient treated with radiotherapy plus ipilimumab. The receptor was isolated from a human donor with non-small cell lung cancer that progressed on radiotherapy plus ipilimumab. V usage is TRBV19 and J usage is TRBJ1-1; unclear D gene. The CDR3 reads CASKEIANGNTEAFF. DNA for the CDR3: TGTGCCAGTAAAGAGATTGCAAACGGGAACACTGAAGCTTTCTTT.